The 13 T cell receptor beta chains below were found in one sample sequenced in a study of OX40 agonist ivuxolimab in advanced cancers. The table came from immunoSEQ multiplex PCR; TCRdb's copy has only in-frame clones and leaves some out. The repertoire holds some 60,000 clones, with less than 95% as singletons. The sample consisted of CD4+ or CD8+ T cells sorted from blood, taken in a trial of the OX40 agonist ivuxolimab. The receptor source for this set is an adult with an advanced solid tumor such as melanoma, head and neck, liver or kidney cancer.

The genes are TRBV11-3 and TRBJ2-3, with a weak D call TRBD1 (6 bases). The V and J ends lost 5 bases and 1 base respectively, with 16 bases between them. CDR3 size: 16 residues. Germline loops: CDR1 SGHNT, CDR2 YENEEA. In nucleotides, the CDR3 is TGTGCCAGCAGCCCCGGGACACCCGATCGCACAGATACGCAGTATTTT. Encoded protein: CASSPGTPDRTDTQYF.

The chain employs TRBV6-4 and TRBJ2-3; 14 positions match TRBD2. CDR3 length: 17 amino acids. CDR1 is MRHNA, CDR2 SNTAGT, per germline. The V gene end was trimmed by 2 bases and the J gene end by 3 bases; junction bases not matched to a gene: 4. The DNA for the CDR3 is TGTGCCAGCAGTGACGGGACTAGCGGGAGTGGGACAGATACGCAGTATTTT. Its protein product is CASSDGTSGSGTDTQYF.

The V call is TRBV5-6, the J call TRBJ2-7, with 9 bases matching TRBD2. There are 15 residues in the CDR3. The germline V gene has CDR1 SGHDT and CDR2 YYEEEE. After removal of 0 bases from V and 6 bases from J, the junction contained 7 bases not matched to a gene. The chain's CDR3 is CASSLGSAGGLEQYF. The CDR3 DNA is TGTGCCAGCAGCTTGGGATCAGCGGGGGGTCTCGAGCAGTACTTC. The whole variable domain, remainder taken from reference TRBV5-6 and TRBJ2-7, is DAGVTQSPTHLIKTRGQQVTLRCSPKSGHDTVSWYQQALGQGPQFIFQYYEEEERQRGNFPDRFSGHQFPNYSSELNVNALLLGDSALYLCASSLGSAGGLEQYFGPGTRLTVT.

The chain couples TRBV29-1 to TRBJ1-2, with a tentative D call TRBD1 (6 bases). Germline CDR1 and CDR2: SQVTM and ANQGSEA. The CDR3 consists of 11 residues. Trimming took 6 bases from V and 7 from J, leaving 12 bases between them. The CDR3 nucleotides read TGCAGCGTGACCTCGACAGGTGGCTACACCTTC. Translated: CSVTSTGGYTF.

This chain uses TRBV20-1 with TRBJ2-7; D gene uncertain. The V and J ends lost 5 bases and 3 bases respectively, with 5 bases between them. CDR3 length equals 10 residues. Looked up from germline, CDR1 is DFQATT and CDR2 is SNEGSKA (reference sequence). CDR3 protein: CSAEYYEQYF. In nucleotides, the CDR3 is TGCAGTGCTGAATACTACGAGCAGTACTTC.

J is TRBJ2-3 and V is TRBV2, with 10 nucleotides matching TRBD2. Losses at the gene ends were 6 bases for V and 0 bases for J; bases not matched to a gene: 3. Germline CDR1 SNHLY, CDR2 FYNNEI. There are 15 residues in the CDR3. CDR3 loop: CASRGTSDSTDTQYF. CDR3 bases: TGTGCCAGCAGGGGGACTAGCGATAGCACAGATACGCAGTATTTT.

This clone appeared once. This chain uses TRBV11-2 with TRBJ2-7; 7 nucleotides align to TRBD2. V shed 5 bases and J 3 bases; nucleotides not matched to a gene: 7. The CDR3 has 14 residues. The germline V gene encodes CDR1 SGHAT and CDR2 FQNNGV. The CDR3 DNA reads TGTGCCAGCAGCCTTGGCGGGAGTTACTACGAGCAGTACTTC. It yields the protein CASSLGGSYYEQYF.

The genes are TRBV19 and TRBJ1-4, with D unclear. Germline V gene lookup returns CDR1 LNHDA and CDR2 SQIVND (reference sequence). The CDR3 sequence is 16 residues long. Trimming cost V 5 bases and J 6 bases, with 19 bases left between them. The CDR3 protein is CASSANLREDYEKLFF. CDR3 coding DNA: TGTGCCAGTAGTGCGAACCTTAGGGAGGATTATGAAAAACTGTTTTTT.

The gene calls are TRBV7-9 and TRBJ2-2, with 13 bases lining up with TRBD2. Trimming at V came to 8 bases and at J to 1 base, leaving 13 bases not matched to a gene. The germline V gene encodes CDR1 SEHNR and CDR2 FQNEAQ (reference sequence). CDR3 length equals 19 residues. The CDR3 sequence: CASGGWTSGRTLNTGELFF. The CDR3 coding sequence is TGTGCCAGCGGGGGGTGGACTAGCGGGAGAACTTTGAACACCGGGGAGCTGTTTTTT.

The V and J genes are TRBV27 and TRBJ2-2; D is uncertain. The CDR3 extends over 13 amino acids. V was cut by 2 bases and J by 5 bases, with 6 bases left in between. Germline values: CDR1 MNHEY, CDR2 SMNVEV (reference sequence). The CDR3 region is CASSLGWTGELFF. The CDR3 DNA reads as TGTGCCAGCAGTTTAGGTTGGACCGGGGAGCTGTTTTTT.

The CDR3 DNA follows: TGTGCCAGCAGTGCCGGACTAGCGGTCTACGAGCAGTACTTC. This translates into CASSAGLAVYEQYF. V usage is TRBV6-1 and J usage is TRBJ2-7; 10 bases map to TRBD2. Trimming at V came to 4 bases and at J to 3 bases, leaving 3 bases not matched to a gene. CDR3 length: 14 residues. Germline CDR1 MNHNS, CDR2 SASEGT.

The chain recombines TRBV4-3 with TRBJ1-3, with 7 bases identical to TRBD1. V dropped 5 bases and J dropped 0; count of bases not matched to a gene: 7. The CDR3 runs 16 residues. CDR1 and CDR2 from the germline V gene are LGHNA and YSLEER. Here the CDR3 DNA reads TGCGCCAGCAGCTTCGGACAGGCGATCTCTGGAAACACCATATATTTT. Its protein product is CASSFGQAISGNTIYF.

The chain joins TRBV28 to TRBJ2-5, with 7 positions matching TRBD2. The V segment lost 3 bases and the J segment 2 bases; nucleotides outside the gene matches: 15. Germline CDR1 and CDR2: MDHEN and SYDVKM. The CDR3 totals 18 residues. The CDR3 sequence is CASSFRDQIAGGQETQYF. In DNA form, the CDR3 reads TGTGCCAGCAGTTTTAGGGATCAGATAGCGGGCGGGCAAGAGACCCAGTACTTC.